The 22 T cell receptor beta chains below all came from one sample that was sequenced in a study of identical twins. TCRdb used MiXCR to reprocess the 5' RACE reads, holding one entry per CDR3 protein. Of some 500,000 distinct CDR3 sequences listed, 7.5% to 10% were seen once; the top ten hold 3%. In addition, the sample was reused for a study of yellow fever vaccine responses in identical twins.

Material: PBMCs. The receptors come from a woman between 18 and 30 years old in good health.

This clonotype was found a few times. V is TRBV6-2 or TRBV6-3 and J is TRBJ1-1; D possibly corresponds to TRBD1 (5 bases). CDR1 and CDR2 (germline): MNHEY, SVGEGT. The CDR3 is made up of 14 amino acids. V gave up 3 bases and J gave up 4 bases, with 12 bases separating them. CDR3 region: CASSYPAGSTEAFF. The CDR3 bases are TGTGCCAGCAGTTATCCGGCAGGGAGCACTGAAGCTTTCTTT.

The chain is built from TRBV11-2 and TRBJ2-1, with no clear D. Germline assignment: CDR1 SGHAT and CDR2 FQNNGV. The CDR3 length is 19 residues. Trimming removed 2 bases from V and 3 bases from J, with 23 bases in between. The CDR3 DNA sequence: TGTGCCAGCAGCTTATTTCCCCGAGGCGGAATAACCAGCTACAATGAGCAGTTCTTC. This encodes CASSLFPRGGITSYNEQFF.

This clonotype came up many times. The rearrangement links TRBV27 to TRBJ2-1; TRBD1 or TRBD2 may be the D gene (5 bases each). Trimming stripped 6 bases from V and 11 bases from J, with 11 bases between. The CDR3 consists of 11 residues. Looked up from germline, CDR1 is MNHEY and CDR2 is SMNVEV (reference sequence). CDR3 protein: CASSLGDQQFF. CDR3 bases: TGTGCCAGCAGCCTAGGGGACCAGCAGTTCTTC.

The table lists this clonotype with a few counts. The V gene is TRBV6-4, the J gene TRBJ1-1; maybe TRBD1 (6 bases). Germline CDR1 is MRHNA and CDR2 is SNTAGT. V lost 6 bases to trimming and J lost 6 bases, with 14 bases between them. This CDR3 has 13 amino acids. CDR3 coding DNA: TGTGCCAGCAGAAGTCAGGGGTCCCCTGAAGCTTTCTTT. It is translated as CASRSQGSPEAFF.

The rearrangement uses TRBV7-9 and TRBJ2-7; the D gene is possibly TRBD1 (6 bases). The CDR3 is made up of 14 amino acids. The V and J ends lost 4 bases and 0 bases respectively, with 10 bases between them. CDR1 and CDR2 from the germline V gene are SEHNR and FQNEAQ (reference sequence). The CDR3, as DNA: TGTGCCAGCAGCTACGGGACAAACTCCTACGAGCAGTACTTC. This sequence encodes CASSYGTNSYEQYF.

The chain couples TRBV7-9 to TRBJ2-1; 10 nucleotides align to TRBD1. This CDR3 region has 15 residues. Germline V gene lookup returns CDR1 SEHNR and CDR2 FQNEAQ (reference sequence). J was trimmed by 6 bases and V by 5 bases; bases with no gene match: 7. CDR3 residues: CASSRLGTGANEQFF. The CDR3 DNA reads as TGTGCCAGCAGCCGCCTCGGGACAGGGGCCAATGAGCAGTTCTTC.

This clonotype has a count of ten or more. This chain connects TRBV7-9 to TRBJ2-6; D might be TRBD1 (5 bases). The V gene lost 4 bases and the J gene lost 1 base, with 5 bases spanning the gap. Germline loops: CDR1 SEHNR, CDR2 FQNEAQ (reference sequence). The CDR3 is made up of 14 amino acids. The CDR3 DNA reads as TGTGCCAGCAGCTCAGGGTCTGGGGCCAACGTCCTGACTTTC. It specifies CASSSGSGANVLTF.

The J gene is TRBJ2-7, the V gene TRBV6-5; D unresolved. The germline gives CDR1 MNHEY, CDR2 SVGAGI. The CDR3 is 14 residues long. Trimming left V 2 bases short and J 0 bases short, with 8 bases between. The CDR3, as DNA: TGTGCCAGCAGTTACGGCAGGAGCTCCTACGAGCAGTACTTC. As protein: CASSYGRSSYEQYF.

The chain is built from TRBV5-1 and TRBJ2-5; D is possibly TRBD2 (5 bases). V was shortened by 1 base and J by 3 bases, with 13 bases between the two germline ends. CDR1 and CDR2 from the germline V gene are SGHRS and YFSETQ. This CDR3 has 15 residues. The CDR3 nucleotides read TGCGCCAGCAGCTTGTCTCGGGGTACAGAAGAGACCCAGTACTTC. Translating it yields CASSLSRGTEETQYF.

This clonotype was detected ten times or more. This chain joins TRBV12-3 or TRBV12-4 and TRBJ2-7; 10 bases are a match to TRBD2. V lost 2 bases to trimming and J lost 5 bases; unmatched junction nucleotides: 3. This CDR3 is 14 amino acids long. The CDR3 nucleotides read TGTGCCAGCAGTTTATCTAGCGGGAGTCACGAGCAGTACTTC. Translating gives CASSLSSGSHEQYF.

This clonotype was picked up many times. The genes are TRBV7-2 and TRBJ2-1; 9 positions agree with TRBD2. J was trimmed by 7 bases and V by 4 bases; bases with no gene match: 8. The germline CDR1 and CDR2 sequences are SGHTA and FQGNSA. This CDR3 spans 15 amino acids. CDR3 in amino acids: CASSSWASGRNEQFF. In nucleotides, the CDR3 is TGTGCCAGCAGCTCCTGGGCGAGCGGGAGGAATGAGCAGTTCTTC.

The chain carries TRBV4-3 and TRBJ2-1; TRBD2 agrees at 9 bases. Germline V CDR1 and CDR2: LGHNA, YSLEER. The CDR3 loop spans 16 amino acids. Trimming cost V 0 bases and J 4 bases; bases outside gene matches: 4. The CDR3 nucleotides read TGCGCCAGCAGCCAAGAGGGGACTAGCAGATACAATGAGCAGTTCTTC. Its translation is CASSQEGTSRYNEQFF.

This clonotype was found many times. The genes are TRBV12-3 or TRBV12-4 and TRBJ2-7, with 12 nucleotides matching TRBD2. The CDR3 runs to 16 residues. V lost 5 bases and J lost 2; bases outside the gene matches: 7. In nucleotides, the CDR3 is TGTGCCAGCAGTCCCCGACTAGCGGGAGAGCCCTACGAGCAGTACTTC. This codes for CASSPRLAGEPYEQYF.

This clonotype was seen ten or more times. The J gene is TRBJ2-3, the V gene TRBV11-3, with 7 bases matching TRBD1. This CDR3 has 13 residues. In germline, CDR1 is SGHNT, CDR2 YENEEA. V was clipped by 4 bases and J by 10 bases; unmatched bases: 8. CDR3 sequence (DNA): TGTGCCAGCAGCTCTACCATGACAGGGCCGCAGTATTTT. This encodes CASSSTMTGPQYF. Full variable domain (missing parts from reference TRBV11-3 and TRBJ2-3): EAGVVQSPRYKIIEKKQPVAFWCNPISGHNTLYWYLQNLGQGPELLIRYENEEAVDDSQLPKDRFSAERLKGVDSTLKIQPAELGDSAVYLCASSSTMTGPQYFGPGTRLTVL.

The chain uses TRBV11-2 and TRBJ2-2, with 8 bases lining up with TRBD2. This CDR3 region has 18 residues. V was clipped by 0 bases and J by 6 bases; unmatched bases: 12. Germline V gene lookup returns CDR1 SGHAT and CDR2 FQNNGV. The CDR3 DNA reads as TGTGCCAGCAGCTTAGAGGGGGCCTGGCGGGGGGTTTCCGGGGAGCTGTTTTTT. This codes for CASSLEGAWRGVSGELFF.

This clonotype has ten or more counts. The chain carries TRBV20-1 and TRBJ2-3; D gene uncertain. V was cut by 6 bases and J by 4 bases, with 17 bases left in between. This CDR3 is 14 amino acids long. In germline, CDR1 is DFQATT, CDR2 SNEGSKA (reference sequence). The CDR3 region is CSAEWVLRADTQYF. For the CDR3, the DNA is TGCAGTGCCGAATGGGTCCTAAGGGCAGATACGCAGTATTTT.

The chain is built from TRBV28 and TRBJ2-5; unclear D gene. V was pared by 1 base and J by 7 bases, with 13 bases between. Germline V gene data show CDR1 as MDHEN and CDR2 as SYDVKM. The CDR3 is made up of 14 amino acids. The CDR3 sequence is CASSLLSEWGTQYF. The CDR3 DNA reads TGTGCCAGCAGTTTATTGAGCGAGTGGGGGACCCAGTACTTC.

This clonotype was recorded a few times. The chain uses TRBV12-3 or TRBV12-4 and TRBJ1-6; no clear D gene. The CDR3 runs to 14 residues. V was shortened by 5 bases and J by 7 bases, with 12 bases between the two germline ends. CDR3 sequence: CASSPYMPNSPLHF. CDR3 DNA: TGTGCCAGCAGTCCTTACATGCCCAATTCACCCCTCCACTTT.

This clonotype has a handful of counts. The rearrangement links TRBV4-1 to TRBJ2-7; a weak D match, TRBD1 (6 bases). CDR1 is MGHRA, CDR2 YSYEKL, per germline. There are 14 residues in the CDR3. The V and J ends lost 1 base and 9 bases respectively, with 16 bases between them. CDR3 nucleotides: TGCGCCAGCAGCCAAGGACCACAGGGCATGGGGCAGTACTTC. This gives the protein CASSQGPQGMGQYF.

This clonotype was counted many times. DNA of the CDR3: TGTGCCAGCAGCTTGGGTGCATACCGTTCCTCTGGGGCCAACGTCCTGACTTTC. Translation: CASSLGAYRSSGANVLTF. The chain couples TRBV5-6 to TRBJ2-6; D is uncertain. Trimming took off 0 bases at V and 0 bases at J, with 13 bases between the two ends. This CDR3 contains 18 residues. Per the germline V gene, CDR1 is SGHDT and CDR2 is YYEEEE.

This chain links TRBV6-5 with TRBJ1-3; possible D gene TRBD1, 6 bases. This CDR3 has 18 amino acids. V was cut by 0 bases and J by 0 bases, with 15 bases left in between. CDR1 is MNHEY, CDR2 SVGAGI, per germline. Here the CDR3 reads CASSYSGQFGISGNTIYF. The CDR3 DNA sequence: TGTGCCAGCAGTTACTCCGGACAGTTTGGGATCTCTGGAAACACCATATATTTT.

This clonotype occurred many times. CDR3 region: CASSDGVISGANVLTF. CDR3 in DNA: TGTGCCAGCAGTGACGGGGTCATCTCTGGGGCCAACGTCCTGACTTTC. V and J are TRBV6-4 and TRBJ2-6, with D uncertain. The CDR3 contains 16 residues. Germline-derived CDR1 and CDR2 are MRHNA and SNTAGT. V lost 2 bases and J lost 0, with 8 bases in between.